These T cell receptor beta chains were read from a single sample in a study of identical twins. TCRdb reanalysed the 5' RACE reads using MiXCR and keeps one entry per CDR3 protein. In the table there are a few hundred thousand distinct CDR3 sequences, over 9.5% of which are singletons. Input material: memory T cells sorted from blood. These receptors were taken from a man aged 50 or older in good health. The CDR3 runs from the conserved cysteine through the conserved F or W. D genes are given only for firm matches.

v_gene: TRBV7-8; d_gene: -; j_gene: TRBJ1-5; CDR3aa: CASSLEATTINQPQHF
v_gene: TRBV7-2; d_gene: -; j_gene: TRBJ2-1; CDR3aa: CASSLAWSGNEQFF
v_gene: TRBV7-6; d_gene: -; j_gene: TRBJ2-5; CDR3aa: CASSSIGGPETQYF
v_gene: TRBV13; d_gene: -; j_gene: TRBJ1-5; CDR3aa: CASSLGRSGYQPQHF
v_gene: TRBV5-1; d_gene: TRBD1; j_gene: TRBJ2-1; CDR3aa: CASTTQTGTGDNEQFF
v_gene: TRBV7-8; d_gene: TRBD1; j_gene: TRBJ1-1; CDR3aa: CASSLVGTANTEAFF
v_gene: TRBV5-8; d_gene: -; j_gene: TRBJ1-2; CDR3aa: CASSYGWGLKKQGYTF
v_gene: TRBV7-9; d_gene: TRBD1; j_gene: TRBJ2-5; CDR3aa: CASSTSTGEETQYF
v_gene: TRBV6-1; d_gene: -; j_gene: TRBJ1-1; CDR3aa: CASSEARGFGAFF
v_gene: TRBV5-1; d_gene: TRBD2; j_gene: TRBJ2-5; CDR3aa: CASSWTSGAQETQYF
v_gene: TRBV4-2; d_gene: -; j_gene: TRBJ2-1; CDR3aa: CASSQEGGGGGEQFF
v_gene: TRBV20-1; d_gene: -; j_gene: TRBJ2-7; CDR3aa: CSALDTVTYEQYF
v_gene: TRBV2; d_gene: -; j_gene: TRBJ2-2; CDR3aa: CASKRTALGNTGELFF
v_gene: TRBV20-1; d_gene: TRBD1; j_gene: TRBJ2-5; CDR3aa: CSLNRGLGETQYF
v_gene: TRBV5-1; d_gene: -; j_gene: TRBJ1-1; CDR3aa: CASSLGTGRQDTEAFF
v_gene: TRBV6-1; d_gene: -; j_gene: TRBJ1-1; CDR3aa: CASADSWDTEAFF
v_gene: TRBV12-3/TRBV12-4; d_gene: -; j_gene: TRBJ1-5; CDR3aa: CASSLGGGNQPQLF
v_gene: TRBV20-1; d_gene: TRBD1; j_gene: TRBJ1-1; CDR3aa: CSARDPRQGGTEAFF
v_gene: TRBV4-2; d_gene: TRBD1; j_gene: TRBJ2-7; CDR3aa: CASSQVGQGAHEQYF
v_gene: TRBV20-1; d_gene: TRBD1; j_gene: TRBJ1-4; CDR3aa: CSATGEGEKLFF
v_gene: TRBV20-1; d_gene: TRBD1; j_gene: TRBJ2-7; CDR3aa: CSARAHRGNSYEQYF
v_gene: TRBV6-2/TRBV6-3; d_gene: TRBD1; j_gene: TRBJ2-7; CDR3aa: CASRDRSSYEQYF
v_gene: TRBV27; d_gene: TRBD1; j_gene: TRBJ2-7; CDR3aa: CASSSRDSFSYEQYF